The TCR beta chain described here comes from a study of blood T cell repertoires in COVID-19. Whole-study context: The United States, Italy and Spain provided the acute and convalescent COVID-19 samples. PBMCs, B-cell-depleted T cells, or T cells were the source of the cDNA or gDNA that made up the material.

The CDR3 totals 12 residues. With V trimmed by 5 bases and J by 10 bases, 5 bases remained unmatched. As handled by the study authors: Reference gene primer amplification gave estimated nucleated cell counts. Method: immunoSEQ multiplex PCR; TCRdb's copy keeps in-frame clones and lacks some. V and J calls and clone size are as listed in that table; D and trimming were resolved from the DNA. The sample has about 200,000 clones, over 75% seen once. The sequenced sample was peripheral blood. This sequence was found in a woman of 80 years or more with active or convalescent COVID-19. This sequence joins TRBV12-3 or TRBV12-4 and TRBJ1-1, with 9 bases that match TRBD1. The CDR3 sequence is CASSQQGALAFF. CDR3 bases: TGTGCCAGCAGTCAACAGGGGGCTCTAGCTTTCTTT.